This TCR beta chain stems from a study of cytomegalovirus exposure and HLA in healthy donors. Study-wide findings and caveats: Reportedly, fewer N-insertions than the approximately 700-donor mean appeared in an Asian-associated ancestry cluster in a later analysis.

This clone was seen more than once but under ten times. The target antigen is unknown. The PCR ran on 60 Vbeta and 13 Jbeta primers. Sequencing was performed with immunoSEQ multiplex PCR; in TCRdb, only in-frame clones are kept and a portion is missing. Of roughly 100,000 clones in the sample, nearly 80% were seen once. The germline V gene has CDR1 MNHEY and CDR2 SVGAGI. Unmatched junction bases numbered 2, after V lost 2 bases and J lost 2 bases. The CDR3 has 14 residues. This receptor was identified in a man younger than 40 in good health and CMV-seronegative. The sample consisted of PBMCs. The V gene is TRBV6-5, the J gene TRBJ2-5, with TRBD1 matching over 7 bases. The CDR3 coding sequence is TGTGCCAGCAGTTACGAGGGACAGCAAGAGACCCAGTACTTC. This translates into CASSYEGQQETQYF.